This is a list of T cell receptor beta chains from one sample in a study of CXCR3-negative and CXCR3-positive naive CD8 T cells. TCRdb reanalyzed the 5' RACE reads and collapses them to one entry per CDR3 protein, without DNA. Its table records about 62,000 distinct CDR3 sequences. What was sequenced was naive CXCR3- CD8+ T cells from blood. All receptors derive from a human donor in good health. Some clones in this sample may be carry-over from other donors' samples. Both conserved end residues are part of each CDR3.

cdr3_aa: CSARGEENPGLAGGPQETQYF
j_call: TRBJ2-5
v_call: TRBV20-1

cdr3_aa: CASSYSMGTNTGELFF
j_call: TRBJ2-2
v_call: TRBV6-5

cdr3_aa: CASSTRDLVDTEAFF
j_call: TRBJ1-1
v_call: TRBV6-6

cdr3_aa: CASSALYGYTF
j_call: TRBJ1-2
v_call: TRBV6-1

cdr3_aa: CSDILAGALDEQFF
j_call: TRBJ2-1
v_call: TRBV29-1

cdr3_aa: CASSSTSGQGAGYEQYF
j_call: TRBJ2-7
v_call: TRBV7-9

cdr3_aa: CASITRTGHRETTEAFF
j_call: TRBJ1-1
v_call: TRBV7-8

cdr3_aa: CASRDSYYEQYF
j_call: TRBJ2-7
v_call: TRBV10-3

cdr3_aa: CASSLSPSTGWNEQFF
j_call: TRBJ2-1
v_call: TRBV7-3

cdr3_aa: CASSSPWEPGANVLTF
j_call: TRBJ2-6
v_call: TRBV12-3/TRBV12-4

cdr3_aa: CSVERLLARAWEQFF
j_call: TRBJ2-1
v_call: TRBV29-1

cdr3_aa: CASSAGVNTGELFF
j_call: TRBJ2-2
v_call: TRBV28

cdr3_aa: CSVLGVRDEQYF
j_call: TRBJ2-7
v_call: TRBV29-1

cdr3_aa: CASSIMGSSYNEQFF
j_call: TRBJ2-1
v_call: TRBV19

cdr3_aa: CASIVGSWGGNQPQHF
j_call: TRBJ1-5
v_call: TRBV28

cdr3_aa: CSASPLGHISYEQYF
j_call: TRBJ2-7
v_call: TRBV20-1

cdr3_aa: CASSLDGPGNVLTF
j_call: TRBJ2-6
v_call: TRBV7-3

cdr3_aa: CASSPGQGGSGSPLHF
j_call: TRBJ1-6
v_call: TRBV3-1

cdr3_aa: CSAQGQGGGNQPQHF
j_call: TRBJ1-5
v_call: TRBV20-1

cdr3_aa: CASSDWTGVNTGELFF
j_call: TRBJ2-2
v_call: TRBV12-3/TRBV12-4

cdr3_aa: CASSLGQGVSGYTF
j_call: TRBJ1-2
v_call: TRBV27

cdr3_aa: CASSTKGLAAYYEQYF
j_call: TRBJ2-7
v_call: TRBV27

cdr3_aa: CASSWGEGPYEQYF
j_call: TRBJ2-7
v_call: TRBV2

cdr3_aa: CASSQDHYGQGDGYTF
j_call: TRBJ1-2
v_call: TRBV4-3

cdr3_aa: CSARDGDSGGPGFNEQFF
j_call: TRBJ2-1
v_call: TRBV20-1

cdr3_aa: CASSQDREIQGDEQYF
j_call: TRBJ2-7
v_call: TRBV4-3